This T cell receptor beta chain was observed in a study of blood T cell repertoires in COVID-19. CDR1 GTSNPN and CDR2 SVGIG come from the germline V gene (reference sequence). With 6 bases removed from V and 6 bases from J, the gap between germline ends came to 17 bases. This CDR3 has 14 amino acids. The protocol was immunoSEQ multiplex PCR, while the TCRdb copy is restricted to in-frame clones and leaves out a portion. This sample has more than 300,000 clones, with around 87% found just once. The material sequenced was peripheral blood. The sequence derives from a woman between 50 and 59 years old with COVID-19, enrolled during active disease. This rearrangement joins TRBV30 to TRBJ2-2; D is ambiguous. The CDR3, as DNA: TGTGCCTGCTCGTCCATAGTTTTTTCCGGGGAGCTGTTTTTT. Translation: CACSSIVFSGELFF.